This TCR beta chain is from a study of T cell changes during pregnancy in multiple sclerosis. Germline lookup yields CDR1 MNHNS and CDR2 SASEGT. Trimming removed 0 bases from V and 6 bases from J; junction bases left unmatched: 1. The CDR3 covers 14 residues. TCRdb keeps only in-frame clones here, not all; method: immunoSEQ multiplex PCR. The sample shows approximately 53,000 clones, around 89% of them seen only once. V usage is TRBV6-1 and J usage is TRBJ1-1; 10 nucleotides match TRBD1. The material was peripheral blood, obtained after pregnancy. The receptor was derived from a female donor in good health, enrolled as a control in a pregnancy study. CDR3 in amino acids: CASSEAGTGAEAFF. CDR3 coding DNA: TGTGCCAGCAGTGAAGCGGGGACAGGGGCTGAAGCTTTCTTT.